The clone carrying this T cell receptor beta chain was recorded at least ten times. Its matching antigen is unknown. This sample was included in a study of CD8+ T cells in alopecia areata. In the study overall: Those treated were given oral tofacitinib at 5 to 10 mg twice daily.

Notes on the study in general: Normal scalp showed lower clonality than lesional scalp, especially alopecia totalis/universalis.

CDR1 and CDR2 (germline): SGHTA, FQGNSA. The length of the CDR3 is 16 residues. The trim removed 7 bases at V and 4 bases at J, leaving 10 bases unmatched. Collected material from alopecia areata patients comprised lesional scalp punch biopsies and peripheral blood. It was cDNA, reverse transcribed from extracted RNA, that served as the sequencing template. The assay was immunoSEQ multiplex PCR, and TCRdb's table has in-frame clones only and misses some. The table has tens of thousands of clones, approximately 60% seen once. The sequencing used CD8+ T cells sorted from blood, collected at week 0. This chain joins TRBV7-2 and TRBJ2-3; 11 nucleotides align to TRBD1. The clonotype comes from a human donor with alopecia areata. CDR3 amino acids: CASTFSGTGGADTQYF. The CDR3 DNA is TGTGCCAGCACATTTTCAGGGACAGGGGGAGCAGATACGCAGTATTTT.